This T cell receptor (beta chain) was profiled in a study of breast tumors, draining lymph nodes, adjacent tissues. TCRdb reprocessed the multiplex PCR reads with MiXCR, giving one entry per CDR3 protein. The profile covers 60,000 to 70,000 distinct CDR3 sequences, with less than 60% appearing a single time and approximately 18% taken by the ten largest. Germline loops: CDR1 WSHSY, CDR2 SAAADI. This CDR3 has 16 amino acids. V dropped 3 bases and J dropped 0 bases, with 15 bases sitting between them. This clonotype was observed at least ten times. Sequencing input: breast tumor tissue. V and J are TRBV10-2 and TRBJ2-7; no clear D gene. This clonotype was sampled from a female donor with breast cancer. Some clones in this sample may be carry-over from other donors' samples. The CDR3 DNA reads TGCGCCAGCAGTGAAGCCGGGCCCACGAGCTCCTACGAGCAGTACTTC. This gives the protein CASSEAGPTSSYEQYF.